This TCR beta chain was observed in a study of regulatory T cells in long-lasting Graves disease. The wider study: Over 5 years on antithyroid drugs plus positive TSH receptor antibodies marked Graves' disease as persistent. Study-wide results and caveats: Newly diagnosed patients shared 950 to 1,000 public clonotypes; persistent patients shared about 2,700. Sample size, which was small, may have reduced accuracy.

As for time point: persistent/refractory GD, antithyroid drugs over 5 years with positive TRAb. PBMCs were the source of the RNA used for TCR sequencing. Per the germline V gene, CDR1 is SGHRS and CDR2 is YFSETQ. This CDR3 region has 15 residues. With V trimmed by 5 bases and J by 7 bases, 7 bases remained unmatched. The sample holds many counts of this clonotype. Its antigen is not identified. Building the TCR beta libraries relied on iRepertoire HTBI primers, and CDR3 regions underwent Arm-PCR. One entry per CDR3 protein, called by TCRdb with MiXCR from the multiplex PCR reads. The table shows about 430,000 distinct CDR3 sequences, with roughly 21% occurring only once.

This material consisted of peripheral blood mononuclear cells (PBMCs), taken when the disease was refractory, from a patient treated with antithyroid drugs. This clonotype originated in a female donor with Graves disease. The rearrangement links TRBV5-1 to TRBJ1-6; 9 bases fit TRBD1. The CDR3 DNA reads TGCGCCAGCAGAGTCGGGACAGGGCTCAATTCACCCCTCCACTTT. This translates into CASRVGTGLNSPLHF.